This T cell receptor (beta chain) was sequenced during a study of cytomegalovirus exposure and HLA in healthy donors. Findings and limits, study-wide: Later work showed greater clonal expansion in HLA-associated TCR beta chains than in equally common others.

As for this clone: What it binds is unknown.

13 Jbeta primers and 60 Vbeta primers were used for the PCR. Profiled with immunoSEQ multiplex PCR; TCRdb holds only in-frame clones, not every one. The sample comprises tens of thousands of clones, around 77% of which are singletons, and 7.4% rests with the top ten. The germline CDR1 and CDR2 sequences are SGHKS and YYEKEE (reference sequence). V lost 4 bases and J lost 7, with 14 bases in between. The CDR3 loop spans 13 amino acids. Sequencing was done on a sample of PBMCs. The chain employs TRBV5-5 and TRBJ1-1; D possibly corresponds to TRBD1 (6 bases). The receptor was isolated from a man in his sixties in good health and CMV-seronegative. DNA of the CDR3: TGTGCCAGCAGCCGAGCAGGGGTCGGTGAAGCTTTCTTT. This codes for CASSRAGVGEAFF. Using reference TRBV5-5 and TRBJ1-1 for the parts outside the CDR3, the full variable domain is DAGVTQSPTHLIKTRGQQVTLRCSPISGHKSVSWYQQVLGQGPQFIFQYYEKEERGRGNFPDRFSARQFPNYSSELNVNALLLGDSALYLCASSRAGVGEAFFGQGTRLTVV.